This TCR beta chain was documented in a study of cytomegalovirus exposure and HLA in healthy donors (dated by TCRdb to 2016 to 2017). Context from the whole study: An earlier analysis of about 530 of the donors reported over 250 Gb of sequence data and 95 million to 140 million unique TCR beta sequences obtained from around 170 million T cells. An early release covering about 600 HLA-typed donors comprised roughly 300 gigabases of sequencing data and tens of millions of unique TCR sequences. Of the roughly 390 genotyped donors, 65% to 90% were placed in the genetic ancestry cluster associated with self-reported Caucasian donors. The study was designed to test whether signatures of past pathogen exposure could be identified by cataloging public T cell receptors. The study used immunosequencing to profile the T cell repertoires of 600 to 850 subjects and linked those repertoires to cytomegalovirus serostatus. Besides the first cohort of approximately 670 subjects, a separate validation cohort made up of 120 different subjects was used. The study combined high-throughput TCR immunosequencing, statistical association of individual TCRs with disease status, and machine learning to predict cytomegalovirus infection status. To study patterns of TCR occurrence, a later analysis re-analyzed previously published TCR beta repertoires from several hundred donors and added high-resolution HLA genotyping. In the later analysis, no new phenotypic data were used to find candidate immune exposures; instead, reliance was placed on TCR beta sequences and their occurrence across donors. An earlier analysis of approximately 500 of the donors applied high-throughput TCR beta sequencing to assess whether each TCR beta V gene segment acted as functional or pseudogenic. Donor age, sex, ethnicity and CMV serostatus were compiled together with the repertoire data. A later genetic analysis took genome-wide SNP genotypes for about 55% of the roughly 700 donors and used that subset as a discovery cohort. Every repertoire in the discovery cohort had been generated on one and the same sequencing platform. Both class I and class II loci were covered by HLA typing, at four-digit resolution. Typing coverage differed by locus: A, B, C, DRB1 and DQB1 were typed in roughly 620-640 donors, DQA1 in 522, DPA1 in 600 to 610, and DPB1 in approximately 450. Because of strong linkage in the cohort, roughly five DR-DQ haplotypes were treated as single units for association and clustering. On average, roughly 240,000 unique TCR beta nucleotide sequences were sequenced per donor among about 400 genotyped donors of the cohort, with roughly 18% of those sequences being non-productive. The research as a whole found: Assigning TCR associations to individual alleles was difficult when HLA alleles, especially DR and DQ, strongly co-occurred. Immune exposure information for the cohort was limited to CMV serostatus. A later genetic analysis reported fewer N-insertions in productive TCRs among donors in an Asian-associated ancestry cluster than the roughly 700-donor mean. Linkage disequilibrium might explain the correlated functional status among segregating V segments, but an unknown experimental factor could not be ruled out. Most TCR sequences were observed very rarely across donors, whereas some public TCRs were present in many individuals. The sequencing pipeline was judged likely to have produced a cluster of highly shared sequence variants as a technical artifact. According to a later analysis, most CMV-associated TCR beta chains appeared to be HLA-restricted, and the HLA associations seemed to be driven largely by CMV exposure. In this cohort, only TCR beta chains were sequenced, and detectable features were limited by the absence of alpha or paired-chain data. Because HLA typing was missing for some donors at each locus, association tests included only the typed subset. Specific HLA alleles were associated with more than 15,000 TCR beta sequences at a false discovery rate of 0.05 in a later analysis. Because counts were too low, seventeen rarely observed V segments, including chromosome 9 orphons, were excluded from the earlier analysis of about 500 of the donors. In an earlier analysis of over 550 of the donors, most TCR beta V segments were observed in productive rearrangements about 87% or about 30% of the time, broadly matching IMGT annotations. Several of the top co-occurrence clusters appeared to be linked to parvovirus B19, influenza, CMV and Epstein-Barr virus, according to a later analysis. Some IMGT-functional V segments, including TRBV6-2 and TRBV6-3, could not be told apart with the 87-base-pair reads, so those segments were excluded. A later analysis found that TCR association rates varied across HLA loci, with DRB1 alleles showing the most associated TCRs and HLA-C alleles the fewest. According to the authors, the approach could potentially be generalized to other disease states and immunological phenotypes. A later analysis found that HLA-associated TCR beta chains were more clonally expanded and had lower generation probabilities than equally common non-associated chains. The study gave a list of 150 to 200 TCR beta chains associated with cytomegalovirus. A further reported finding was that TCR beta sequences accurately predicted the HLA-A and HLA-B alleles for most subjects in the first cohort. Sequencing depth was assumed to be roughly uniform across donors in the presence/absence analyses, though that assumption may not hold. The classifier was reported to diagnose cytomegalovirus status with high specificity and sensitivity in both the original cohort and the validation cohort. In vitro tests confirmed that a few of the cytomegalovirus-associated TCR beta chains recognize cytomegalovirus antigens. In a later genetic analysis, a missense DCLRE1C variant was associated with V-gene and J-gene trimming of TCR beta chains, and the association was replicated in an independent cohort.

The library was built by means of the immunoSEQ multiplex PCR assay. For the multiplex PCR, a mixture combining 60 forward primers for TCR Vbeta segments and 13 reverse primers for TCR Jbeta segments was used. A multiplex PCR assay on genomic DNA amplified the CDR3 region of rearranged TCR beta genes. On the Illumina HiSeq System, the amplified TCR beta libraries were sequenced as 87-base-pair reads. On the authors' methods: Across the 700 or so repertoires, a later analysis counted some 80 million unique TCR beta chains, approximately 12 million of which were shared by at least two donors. Raw reads were error-corrected and collapsed into unique sequences by a nearest-neighbor algorithm in which closely related sequences were merged to remove PCR and sequencing errors. To assign V, D and J gene segments, CDR3 sequences were aligned to IMGT reference sequences. Each retained sequence needed at least a six-nucleotide match to both a V gene segment and a J gene segment. Rearrangements were classified as productive when the CDR3 lacked stop codons and remained in frame with V and J, and all other rearrangements were classified as non-productive. Following IMGT convention, CDR3 was defined as the stretch from the second conserved V-encoded cysteine to the conserved J-encoded phenylalanine. The earlier analysis of fewer than 750 of the donors excluded sequences that lacked an unambiguous match to a single V gene segment. An earlier analysis of around 600 of the donors classified V segments as functional when productive rearrangements were above 56.7% and as segregating when the standard deviation between donors was above 5%. A statistical classification framework was built for diagnosing cytomegalovirus status from the catalog of TCR beta chain sequences. In a later analysis, TCR nucleotide sequences were compared against IMGT/GENE-DB human TR gene sequences so that V and J genes could be assigned. The TCRdist pipeline was used in a later analysis to assign CDR3 sequences and most-parsimonious VDJ recombination scenarios. A later analysis defined each TCR beta chain by its CDR3 amino acid sequence plus V-gene family, and excluded reads lacking a unique V-gene family. As a way to deal with suspected cross-contamination and a sequencing artifact, a later analysis dropped approximately 590 nucleotide sequences that were highly shared and had low generation probability. In a later analysis, a clonal expansion index for each public chain was calculated from normalized within-repertoire ranks of inferred template counts. In a later analysis, generation probabilities were computed with a VDJ recombination model fitted to out-of-frame rearrangements, and the resulting probabilities were checked against IGoR. Hypergeometric tests were used in a later analysis to score TCR-TCR, TCR-HLA and TCR-CMV co-occurrence, with a repertoire-size bias correction applied to the TCR pairs. In a later analysis, false discovery rates were estimated by permuting HLA or CMV assignments 20 times. In a later analysis, co-occurring TCRs were grouped using DBSCAN, and TCRdist sequence similarity was added for clustering within HLA-allele-positive subsets. For co-occurrence clustering, repertoires with fewer than 30,000 or more than 120,000 public chains were excluded, along with four to six repertoires with anomalous nucleotide sharing. Imported from immuneACCESS, the table was reduced by TCRdb to in-frame sequences with V and J called. These copies leave out some clones; in studies compared against another copy, an unresolved V gene accounts for under half, and the cause of the remainder is not known. The DNA gave D and trimming, while V, J and clone size come from that table. Within this sample are approximately 160,000 clones, with less than 90% of them counted one time only. The ten largest clones represent 0.38% of the sample.

The cohort comprised around 690 healthy bone marrow donors. At the time of sampling, every cohort member was nominally healthy, though immune exposures that went unrecorded were likely present. The donor tested CMV seronegative and was one of the 352 seronegative cohort members. A peripheral blood sample was collected from each donor, and TCR beta sequencing was performed on peripheral blood mononuclear cells. Genomic DNA was extracted from the blood cell samples with the Qiagen DNeasy Blood Extraction Kit. In the case of this clone: Which antigen it targets is not known. No qualities accompany the bases; no much larger clone lies one base away.

For this chain, trimming is 10 bases at the V end and 3 bases at the J end, and the number of junction bases without a gene match is 3. From the germline V gene, CDR1 is MNHNS and CDR2 is SASEGT. Reading from cysteine to phenylalanine, the CDR3 counts 13 amino acids. The read is trimmed to its CDR3 DNA, 39 bases read in frame from base 1. Sample: PBMCs. The clonotype originates from a boy aged 2 to 10 in good health and CMV-seronegative. The chain is made from TRBV6-1 and TRBJ2-3; TRBD2 lines up with 11 middle nucleotides. The CDR3: CATSSGRTDTQYF. The nucleotide sequence is given as TGTGCCACCTCTAGCGGGAGGACAGATACGCAGTATTTT.